The clone carrying this TCR beta chain was picked up many times. This entry is derived from a study of T-cell reconstitution after alpha-beta-depleted transplantation in children. Germline CDR1 reads DFQATT; CDR2 reads SNEGSKA (reference sequence). This CDR3 is built from 14 residues. V was shortened by 5 bases and J by 7 bases, with 21 bases between the two germline ends. For TCRbeta, the library was prepared with unique molecular identifiers. TCRdb recomputed calls from the PCR reads with MiXCR, one row per CDR3 protein. The sample shows some 600,000 distinct CDR3 sequences, 10% to 15% of them seen only once.

This material consisted of PBMCs, mostly from graft donor cells, taken 360 days after TCRalphabeta/CD19-depleted stem cell transplant. This TCR came from a male patient between 5 and 17 years old who had a stem cell transplant for acute myeloid leukemia, so the T cells may come from the graft donor. The chain combines TRBV20-1 with TRBJ2-7; TRBD1 is a possible D gene (6 bases). The CDR3 region is CSAGRWGRFREQYF. The CDR3 region has the DNA TGCAGTGCTGGGCGATGGGGGCGTTTCAGGGAGCAGTACTTC.